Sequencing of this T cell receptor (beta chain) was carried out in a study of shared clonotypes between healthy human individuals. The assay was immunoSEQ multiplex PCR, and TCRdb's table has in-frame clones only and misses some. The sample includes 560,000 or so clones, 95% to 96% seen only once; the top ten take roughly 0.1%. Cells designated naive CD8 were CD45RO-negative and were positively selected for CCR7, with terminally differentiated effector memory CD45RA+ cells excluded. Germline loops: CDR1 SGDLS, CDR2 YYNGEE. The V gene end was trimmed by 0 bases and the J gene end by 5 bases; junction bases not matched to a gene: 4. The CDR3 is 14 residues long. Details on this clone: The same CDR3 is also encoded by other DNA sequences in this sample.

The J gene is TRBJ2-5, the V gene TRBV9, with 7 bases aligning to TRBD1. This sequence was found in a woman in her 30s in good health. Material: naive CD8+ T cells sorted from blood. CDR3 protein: CASSVEGGQETQYF. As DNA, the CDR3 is TGTGCCAGCAGCGTAGAAGGGGGCCAGGAGACCCAGTACTTC.